Listed below are T cell receptor beta chains from one sample, sequenced in a study of blood T cell repertoires in COVID-19. Profiling relied on immunoSEQ multiplex PCR, and the TCRdb table lists in-frame clones only, not all of them. The table lists some 400,000 clones, around 87% of them singletons. The sample consisted of peripheral blood. The source of these receptors is a woman in her 30s with COVID-19, enrolled during active disease. Each CDR3 is given with its conserved first and last residue. A D gene is named only where the DNA matches it firmly. Size is omitted from some rows. Given values are once, few, many or a class for expanded clones.

d_call	j_call	v_call	clone_size	cdr3_aa	cdr3_nt
TRBD1	TRBJ2-7	TRBV5-1	.	CASSPTGGNYEQYF	TGCGCCAGCAGCCCCACAGGGGGCAACTACGAGCAGTACTTC
.	TRBJ2-5	TRBV28	.	CASSLGSVQETQYF	TGTGCCAGCAGTTTAGGGAGCGTCCAAGAGACCCAGTACTTC
.	TRBJ1-1	TRBV12-3/TRBV12-4	.	CASSLSAVQTFF	TGTGCCAGCAGTTTATCTGCAGTACAGACTTTCTTT
.	TRBJ1-1	TRBV7-9	.	CASSLGSGFNTEAFF	TGTGCCAGCAGCTTAGGTTCAGGGTTCAACACTGAAGCTTTCTTT
.	TRBJ2-1	TRBV18	.	CASSPSPIAHEQFF	TGTGCCAGCTCACCCTCCCCAATAGCCCATGAGCAGTTCTTC
.	TRBJ2-7	TRBV7-2	.	CASSLDQGSYEQYF	TGTGCCAGCAGCTTAGATCAGGGTTCGTACGAGCAGTACTTC
TRBD1	TRBJ1-5	TRBV7-8	.	CASSRNYAGTGQDQPQHF	TGTGCCAGCAGCCGAAATTATGCCGGGACAGGGCAGGATCAGCCCCAGCATTTT
.	TRBJ2-5	TRBV12-3/TRBV12-4	few	CASSFSETQYF	TGTGCCAGCAGTTTTTCGGAGACCCAGTACTTC
TRBD1	TRBJ1-5	TRBV2	.	CASSVSGRGTYNQPQHF	TGTGCCAGCAGTGTATCCGGCAGGGGGACGTACAATCAGCCCCAGCATTTT
.	TRBJ1-1	TRBV27	.	CASSLFNPAGTEAFF	TGTGCCAGCAGTTTATTTAACCCGGCGGGAACTGAAGCTTTCTTT
.	TRBJ2-7	TRBV10-1	.	CASSDRLPSYEQYF	TGCGCCAGCAGTGACCGACTACCCTCCTACGAGCAGTACTTC
TRBD1	TRBJ2-3	TRBV5-4	.	CASSTPDRGRYKDTQYF	TGTGCCAGCAGCACTCCGGACAGGGGGCGATACAAAGATACGCAGTATTTT
.	TRBJ1-5	TRBV6-1	few	CASSEMRVDQPQHF	TGTGCCAGCAGTGAAATGAGGGTGGATCAGCCCCAGCATTTT
.	TRBJ1-3	TRBV28	.	CASSLLQGNSGNTIYF	TGTGCCAGCAGTTTACTCCAGGGAAACTCTGGAAACACCATATATTTT
.	TRBJ2-7	TRBV5-1	.	CASSLAGPPTYEQYF	TGCGCCAGCAGCTTGGCGGGTCCACCCACCTACGAGCAGTACTTC
.	TRBJ1-5	TRBV5-6	.	CASSLGRGNNQPQHF	TGTGCCAGCAGCTTGGGGAGGGGCAACAATCAGCCCCAGCATTTT
.	TRBJ1-2	TRBV2	once	CASSGGSGHQYGYTF	TGTGCCAGCAGTGGGGGGTCGGGACACCAGTATGGCTACACCTTC
TRBD1	TRBJ1-5	TRBV19	.	CASSIDRGLNQPQHF	TGTGCCAGTAGTATAGACAGGGGGTTAAATCAGCCCCAGCATTTT
.	TRBJ2-3	TRBV7-2	once	CASSLINGDSSQYF	TGTGCCAGCAGCCTAATTAATGGGGACTCTTCGCAGTATTTT
.	TRBJ1-4	TRBV11-2	.	CASSRTGTLNEKLFF	TGTGCCAGCAGCAGGACCGGGACACTTAATGAAAAACTGTTTTTT
.	TRBJ1-1	TRBV7-9	.	CASSARRSGTEAFF	TGTGCCAGCAGCGCTAGGCGAAGCGGCACTGAAGCTTTCTTT
TRBD2	TRBJ2-1	TRBV4-1	once	CASSQDSDSSGGSYNEQFF	TGCGCCAGCAGCCAAGATTCCGACTCGAGCGGGGGATCCTACAATGAGCAGTTCTTC
TRBD1	TRBJ2-7	TRBV7-2	.	CASSSPGTGVREQYF	TGTGCCAGCAGCTCCCCAGGGACAGGGGTACGCGAGCAGTACTTC
TRBD2	TRBJ2-1	TRBV5-1	.	CASSLGLATLSYNEQFF	TGCGCCAGCAGCTTGGGACTAGCGACGCTCTCCTACAATGAGCAGTTCTTC
.	TRBJ1-1	TRBV27	.	CASSTRASNTEAFF	TGTGCCAGCAGCACTAGGGCAAGTAACACTGAAGCTTTCTTT
TRBD1	TRBJ2-1	TRBV5-1	.	CASSVDRGDEQFF	TGCGCCAGCAGTGTGGACAGGGGAGATGAGCAGTTCTTC
.	TRBJ2-3	TRBV10-3	.	CAIRGAISTDTQYF	TGTGCCATCAGGGGGGCTATTAGCACAGATACGCAGTATTTT
.	TRBJ1-4	TRBV19	.	CASSMGARGEKLFF	TGTGCCAGTAGTATGGGGGCACGGGGAGAAAAACTGTTTTTT
TRBD1	TRBJ1-2	TRBV4-1	once	CASSQVAGQIIYGYTF	TGCGCCAGCAGCCAAGTCGCGGGACAGATAATCTATGGCTACACCTTC
.	TRBJ1-2	TRBV2	few	CASSRGGGYTF	TGTGCCAGCAGCCGGGGGGGTGGCTACACCTTC
.	TRBJ2-7	TRBV6-6	.	CASGPPGVDEQYF	TGTGCCAGCGGACCTCCGGGGGTAGACGAGCAGTACTTC
TRBD2	TRBJ2-3	TRBV5-4	.	CASSSPGLAGITDTQYF	TGTGCCAGCAGCTCGCCGGGACTAGCGGGAATTACAGATACGCAGTATTTT
.	TRBJ2-7	TRBV24-1	.	CATSEPQYPYEQYF	TGTGCCACCAGTGAACCACAGTATCCCTACGAGCAGTACTTC
TRBD1	TRBJ2-1	TRBV27	.	CASRVGDSPYNEQFF	TGTGCCAGCAGGGTAGGGGACAGCCCCTACAATGAGCAGTTCTTC
.	TRBJ1-1	TRBV4-1	once	CASKDRGTEAFF	TGCGCCAGCAAAGATAGGGGGACTGAAGCTTTCTTT
.	TRBJ1-6	TRBV2	.	CASGRTIGNSPLHF	TGTGCCAGCGGAAGGACAATAGGAAATTCACCCCTCCACTTT
TRBD1	TRBJ2-2	TRBV5-1	.	CASSGQGIGGELFF	TGCGCCAGCAGCGGACAGGGGATAGGCGGGGAGCTGTTTTTT
.	TRBJ2-2	TRBV19	.	CASSIISGPNTGELFF	TGTGCCAGTAGTATCATATCAGGGCCTAACACCGGGGAGCTGTTTTTT
TRBD2	TRBJ2-2	TRBV28	.	CASSLFGTSGSWTGELFF	TGTGCCAGCAGTTTATTCGGGACTAGCGGGAGTTGGACCGGGGAGCTGTTTTTT
TRBD2	TRBJ2-7	TRBV5-4	.	CASSPGGAGTYEQYF	TGTGCCAGCAGTCCGGGAGGTGCAGGGACCTACGAGCAGTACTTC
.	TRBJ1-6	TRBV5-1	.	CASSFTLDNSPLHF	TGCGCCAGCAGCTTCACACTAGATAATTCACCCCTCCACTTT
TRBD2	TRBJ2-3	TRBV5-4	.	CASRPGTRISDTQYF	TGTGCCAGCAGGCCCGGGACTAGGATCTCTGATACGCAGTATTTT
.	TRBJ2-6	TRBV6-5	.	CASSHRVSGANVLTF	TGTGCCAGCAGTCACAGGGTTTCTGGGGCCAACGTCCTGACTTTC